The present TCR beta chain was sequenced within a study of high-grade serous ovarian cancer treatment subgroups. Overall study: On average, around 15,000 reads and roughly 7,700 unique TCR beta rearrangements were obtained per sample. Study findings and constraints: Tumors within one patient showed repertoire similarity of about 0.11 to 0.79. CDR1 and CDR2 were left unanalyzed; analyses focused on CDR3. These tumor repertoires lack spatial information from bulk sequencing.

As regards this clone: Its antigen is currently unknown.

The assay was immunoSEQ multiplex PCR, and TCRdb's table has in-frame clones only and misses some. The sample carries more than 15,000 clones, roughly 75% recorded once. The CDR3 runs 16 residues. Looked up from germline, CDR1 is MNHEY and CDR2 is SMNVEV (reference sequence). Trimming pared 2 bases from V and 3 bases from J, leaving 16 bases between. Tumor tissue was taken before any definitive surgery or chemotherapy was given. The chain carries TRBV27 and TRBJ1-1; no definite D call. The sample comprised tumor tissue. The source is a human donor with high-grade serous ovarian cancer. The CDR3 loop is CASSLRGSPYDTEAFF. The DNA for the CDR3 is TGTGCCAGCAGTTTAAGAGGATCACCTTACGACACTGAAGCTTTCTTT.